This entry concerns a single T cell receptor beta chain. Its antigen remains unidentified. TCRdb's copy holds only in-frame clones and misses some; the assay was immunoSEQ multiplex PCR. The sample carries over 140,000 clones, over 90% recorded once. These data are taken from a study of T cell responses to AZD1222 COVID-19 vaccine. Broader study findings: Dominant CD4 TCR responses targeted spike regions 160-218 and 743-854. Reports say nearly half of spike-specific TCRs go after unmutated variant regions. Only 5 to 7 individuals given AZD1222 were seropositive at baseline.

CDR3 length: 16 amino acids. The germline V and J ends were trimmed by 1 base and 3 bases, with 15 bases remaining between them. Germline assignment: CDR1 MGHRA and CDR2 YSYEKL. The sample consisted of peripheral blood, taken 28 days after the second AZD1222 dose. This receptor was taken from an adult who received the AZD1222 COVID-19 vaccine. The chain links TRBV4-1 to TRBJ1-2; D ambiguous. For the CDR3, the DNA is TGCGCCAGCAGCCAAGGCTTGGCGGGGTTGGACTATGGCTACACCTTC. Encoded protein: CASSQGLAGLDYGYTF.